These 19 T cell receptor beta chains share one sample of origin, sequenced in a study of response to subunit inactivated influenza vaccine (dated by TCRdb to the late 2010s). Preparation of the library involved RT-PCR. The listed sequencing device is Illumina HiSeq 2500. TCRdb reprocessing: public reads trimmed at Q25 with fastp, clones called with MiXCR, in-frame beta chains kept. Rows merge per CDR3 protein into single entries with the most common DNA and genes. The sample has roughly 170,000 distinct CDR3 sequences on record, 7.5% to 10% of them singletons. The top ten clones comprise roughly 10% of the sample. Material: non-naive T cells sorted from PBMCs, obtained on the day of vaccination. According to the study, the label for this sample's cell subset or site signals: memory T cell fraction. These receptors all stem from a man in his fifties who received an inactivated influenza vaccine. Donor details come from another sample of the same person, matched by shared clones.

The J gene is TRBJ2-2, the V gene TRBV20-1; TRBD2 aligns across 13 bases. CDR1 is DFQATT and CDR2 is SNEGSKA in the germline V gene (reference sequence). V was clipped by 3 bases and J by 0 bases; unmatched bases: 4. The CDR3 sequence is 17 residues long. The CDR3 bases are TGCAGTGCTAGGACTAGCGGGAGGAATACGAACACCGGGGAGCTGTTTTTT. Translation: CSARTSGRNTNTGELFF.

There are a few counts of this clonotype. This chain links TRBV14 with TRBJ2-7; weak D call: TRBD2 (6 bases). The CDR3 runs 15 residues. The ends were cut back, 6 bases at V and 1 base at J, with 16 bases in the middle. Looked up from germline, CDR1 is SGHDN and CDR2 is FVKESK. This CDR3 is CASRPGTGRSYEQYF. In nucleotides, the CDR3 is TGTGCCAGCAGGCCCGGGACTGGAAGATCCTACGAGCAGTACTTC.

This clonotype was counted at least ten times. The rearrangement links TRBV25-1 to TRBJ1-6, with D perhaps matching TRBD1 (5 bases). Germline values: CDR1 MGHDK, CDR2 SYGVNS. V lost 3 bases, J lost 10 bases, and 25 bases lay in between. The CDR3 consists of 18 residues. The CDR3 is CASSDSWRGSGGISPLHF. The CDR3 nucleotides are TGTGCCAGCAGTGATTCTTGGAGGGGCTCGGGTGGAATCTCACCCCTCCACTTT. The full variable domain, completed using reference TRBV25-1 and TRBJ1-6, is EADIYQTPRYLVIGTGKKITLECSQTMGHDKMYWYQQDPGMELHLIHYSYGVNSTEKGDLSSESTVSRIRTEHFPLTLESARPSHTSQYLCASSDSWRGSGGISPLHFGNGTRLTVT.

In this sample, this clonotype turned up a few times. The V gene is TRBV6-1, the J gene TRBJ2-7; no clear D. V was cut by 2 bases and J by 5 bases, with 13 bases left in between. CDR1 is MNHNS, CDR2 SASEGT, per germline. This CDR3 region has 14 residues. DNA of the CDR3: TGTGCCAGCAGTGAAATTTCCCCTTCAAACGAGCAGTACTTC. It codes for CASSEISPSNEQYF.

This clonotype was counted ten times or more. This rearrangement joins TRBV20-1 to TRBJ1-5; 7 nucleotides line up with TRBD1. The CDR3 covers 16 residues. The V segment lost 1 base and the J segment 0 bases; nucleotides outside the gene matches: 6. Germline V gives CDR1 DFQATT, CDR2 SNEGSKA (reference sequence). In DNA form, the CDR3 reads TGCAGTGCTAGAGTGGGCAGGGGGTATAGCAATCAGCCCCAGCATTTT. Protein product: CSARVGRGYSNQPQHF.

This clonotype was counted only a few times. The chain couples TRBV12-3 or TRBV12-4 to TRBJ2-7; maybe TRBD1 (5 bases). This CDR3 comprises 14 residues. The ends were cut back, 5 bases at V and 2 bases at J, with 13 bases in the middle. The CDR3 reads CASSDTRTPYEQYF. The CDR3 coding sequence is TGTGCCAGCAGTGATACTCGGACACCCTACGAGCAGTACTTC.

Ten or more counts support this clonotype. V is TRBV11-2 and J is TRBJ2-1, with TRBD2 matching over 12 bases. The CDR3 has 16 amino acids. In germline, CDR1 is SGHAT, CDR2 FQNNGV. The J segment lost 7 bases and the V segment lost 5 bases, leaving 9 bases of the junction unmatched. The CDR3 DNA reads as TGTGCCAGCAGCCTCACGACTAGCGGGAGTAGGAATGAGCAGTTCTTC. It translates to CASSLTTSGSRNEQFF. Full variable domain (remainder filled in from reference TRBV11-2 and TRBJ2-1): EAGVAQSPRYKIIEKRQSVAFWCNPISGHATLYWYQQILGQGPKLLIQFQNNGVVDDSQLPKDRFSAERLKGVDSTLKIQPAKLEDSAVYLCASSLTTSGSRNEQFFGPGTRLTVL.

The chain carries TRBV12-3 or TRBV12-4 and TRBJ2-7, with 7 bases lining up with TRBD1. The CDR3 sequence is 14 residues long. V shed 5 bases and J 6 bases; nucleotides not matched to a gene: 10. The CDR3 loop reads CASSPGGALGEQYF. CDR3 DNA: TGTGCCAGCAGTCCAGGGGGAGCCCTCGGCGAGCAGTACTTC.

This clonotype was observed a few times. The rearrangement links TRBV7-2 to TRBJ2-1, with 15 bases fitting TRBD2. V gave up 5 bases and J gave up 6 bases; unmatched junction bases: 5. From germline, CDR1 is SGHTA and CDR2 FQGNSA. The CDR3 is made up of 16 amino acids. As DNA, the CDR3 is TGTGCCAGCAGCCGGACTAGCGGGAGGGCCCTCAATGAGCAGTTCTTC. This translates into CASSRTSGRALNEQFF.

The chain joins TRBV6-2 or TRBV6-3 to TRBJ2-1; 11 nucleotides match TRBD2. There are 16 residues in the CDR3. V trimming: 6 bases; J trimming: 4 bases; junction bases outside the gene matches: 8. In germline, CDR1 is MNHEY, CDR2 SVGEGT. CDR3 bases: TGTGCCAGCAGCATGGACATAGCGGGAGGGTACAATGAGCAGTTCTTC. It is translated as CASSMDIAGGYNEQFF.

This clonotype was seen at least ten times. This chain connects TRBV29-1 to TRBJ2-1; 8 positions match TRBD1. V was pared by 3 bases and J by 7 bases, with 11 bases of the junction left unmatched. Germline V gives CDR1 SQVTM, CDR2 ANQGSEA. CDR3 length equals 15 residues. The CDR3 nucleotides are TGCAGCGTTGAGGGTCCAGGGGGCGGATCGAATGAGCAGTTCTTC. It codes for CSVEGPGGGSNEQFF.

The CDR3 nucleotides are TGCAGCGCTGGGATTGGGAGAACGGATGAGCAGTTCTTC. Translating it yields CSAGIGRTDEQFF. The V call is TRBV29-1, the J call TRBJ2-1; D possibly corresponds to TRBD2 (5 bases). Germline CDR1 is SQVTM and CDR2 is ANQGSEA. V lost 7 bases and J 8 bases, leaving 18 bases between the germline ends. The CDR3 contains 13 residues.

This rearrangement joins TRBV4-2 to TRBJ2-7; D not certain. V gave up 3 bases and J gave up 6 bases, with 18 bases separating them. Germline V CDR1 and CDR2: LGHNA, YNFKEQ. The CDR3 covers 15 residues. This CDR3 reads CASSQMGRGASEQYF. The CDR3 coding sequence is TGTGCCAGCAGCCAGATGGGTCGAGGAGCTTCCGAGCAGTACTTC.

At least ten counts were recorded for this clonotype. The chain employs TRBV7-8 and TRBJ1-2, with D possibly TRBD1 on 6 matching bases. Trimming shortened V by 2 bases and J by 4 bases, and 14 bases separated the two germline ends. Germline CDR1 and CDR2: SGHVS and FQNEAQ. There are 15 residues in the CDR3. This CDR3 reads CASSLSGQGPYGYTF. CDR3 nucleotide sequence: TGTGCCAGCAGCTTATCTGGCCAGGGGCCCTATGGCTACACCTTC.

The sample holds a few counts of this clonotype. This chain joins TRBV20-1 and TRBJ2-3; tentative D call: TRBD2 (6 bases). Germline values: CDR1 DFQATT, CDR2 SNEGSKA (reference sequence). V dropped 8 bases and J dropped 5 bases, with 20 bases sitting between them. The CDR3 covers 14 residues. CDR3 nucleotide sequence: TGCAGTATCCGGGACTCCACTTCGGGAGATACGCAGTATTTT. It is translated as CSIRDSTSGDTQYF.

In this sample, this clonotype turned up many times. The CDR3 reads CASTSADTQYF. In DNA form, the CDR3 reads TGTGCCAGCACTAGCGCGGATACGCAGTATTTT. The rearrangement uses TRBV7-9 and TRBJ2-3, with a tentative D call TRBD2 (6 bases). Germline-derived CDR1 and CDR2 are SEHNR and FQNEAQ (reference sequence). This CDR3 contains 11 residues. Trimming removed 7 bases at V and 6 bases at J, with 8 bases between.

As for this clonotype: At one of its ends the junction is not consistent with the germline gene, which may arise from a read error. The chain links TRBV5-1 to TRBJ2-5; D perhaps matches TRBD1 (5 bases). There are 13 residues in the CDR3. Germline V gene sequence: CDR1 SGHRS, CDR2 YFSETQ. In DNA, the CDR3 is TGCGCCAGCAGCTTGGAACTAACAGGAACGTGGTGGTTC. Its protein product is CASSLELTGTWWF. The complete variable domain, with remaining parts taken from reference TRBV5-1 and TRBJ2-5, reads KAGVTQTPRYLIKTRGQQVTLSCSPISGHRSVSWYQQTPGQGLQFLFEYFSETQRNKGNFPGRFSGRQFSNSRSEMNVSTLELGDSALYLCASSLELTGTWWFGPGTRLLVL.

Here the CDR3 reads CASSPQLVTFPDTQYF. The CDR3 bases are TGTGCCAGCAGTCCCCAGTTGGTCACTTTCCCAGATACGCAGTATTTT. This sequence joins TRBV27 and TRBJ2-3; D is unclear. Germline CDR1 is MNHEY and CDR2 is SMNVEV (reference sequence). CDR3 size: 16 residues. Trimming took off 5 bases at V and 4 bases at J, with 19 bases between the two ends.

The sample holds many counts of this clonotype. This chain joins TRBV10-3 and TRBJ2-7; D may be TRBD2 (5 bases). V lost 6 bases and J 3 bases, leaving 9 bases between the germline ends. The CDR3 has 12 amino acids. CDR1 is ENHRY and CDR2 is SYGVKD in the germline V gene. This chain's CDR3 is CAISPDFYEQYF. CDR3 nucleotide sequence: TGTGCCATCAGCCCGGACTTCTACGAGCAGTACTTC.